This TCR beta chain was retrieved from a study of blood T cell repertoires in COVID-19. The length of the CDR3 is 13 residues. Germline CDR1 and CDR2: SEHNR and FQNEAQ (reference sequence). V was shortened by 10 bases and J by 7 bases, with 16 bases between the two germline ends. Per the original methods: Scientists estimated how many nucleated cells there were by amplifying reference gene primers. Repertoires were generated with immunoSEQ multiplex PCR, while TCRdb's copy carries only in-frame clones and drops some. That table supplies the V and J calls and clone size; D and trimming were determined from the DNA. The data hold 50,000 to 65,000 clones, with 65% to 90% observed a single time.

The sequencing input was peripheral blood. The source is a man in his forties with acute or convalescent COVID-19. The chain combines TRBV7-9 with TRBJ1-4; D gene ambiguous. The CDR3, as DNA: TGTGCCATCACATTCTCCTATAGTGAAAAACTGTTTTTT. It codes for CAITFSYSEKLFF.